This T cell receptor (beta chain) was captured in a study of blood T cells in healthy people across ages (dated by TCRdb to between 2015 and 2017). Background on the whole study: Template switching captured roughly one uniquely barcoded TCR beta cDNA molecule per two T cells in model experiments. The study measured age-related changes in TCR beta repertoire diversity using deep sequencing normalized with unique cDNA molecular identifiers. The donors were divided into four age groups: young (average around 16 years), middle-aged (roughly 40), aged (approximately 62) and long-lived (about 90). For two donors (one aged 18 to 29 and one aged 80 or older), the study analyzed two additional independent replicas of 1 million unique cDNA reads from the same blood draw.

This clonotype has only a few counts. The antigen it binds to is not known. No much larger clone exists at a distance of one base, and base qualities are not known. Library construction relied on 5' RACE. TCRdb lists the instrument as Illumina HiSeq 2500. A second PCR of roughly 6 to 11 cycles was run with a J-beta primer mix and a sample-barcoded 5' primer. Each TCR beta cDNA molecule received a unique molecular identifier from a template-switch 5' adaptor carrying 12 random nucleotides. Each sample yielded at least 2.5 million CDR3-containing paired-end reads. First-strand cDNA was synthesized from all RNA with the Mint cDNA synthesis kit, primed by a TRBC-specific oligonucleotide. After uracil-DNA glycosylase treatment, a first 18-cycle PCR used universal primers M1SS and BC2_uni_R on all cDNA. The published analysis was carried out like this. Each sample was normalized by randomly selecting 1 million high-quality reads, each carrying a distinct molecular identifier. Instead of being binned into consensus sequences, reads that shared molecular identifiers were thrown out. MiTCR, set to a Q25 quality threshold and the strictest error-elimination algorithm, was used for CDR3 identification, clonotype clustering and error correction. A nonparametric unseen species model with Euler transformation was used to estimate lower-bound total TCR beta diversity. The public sequencing data were trimmed at Q25 with fastp and processed into clonotypes with MiXCR by TCRdb, which kept only in-frame beta chains. For every CDR3 protein sequence, its rows merge into one entry that carries the most common genes and DNA. These V and J calls rely on TCRdb rather than the paper's analysis. The sample table records more than 500,000 distinct CDR3 sequences; 27% of these occur just once. The biggest ten clones account for 3% to 4% of the sample.

The full study reports these points: The percentage of naive T cells measured by flow cytometry correlated strongly with observed TCR beta diversity. Compared with the aged group, the long-lived group had more naive CD4+ T cells, fewer expanded clones and increased TCR diversity, a pattern suggesting age selection. Estimates of total diversity based on one million sequenced T cells were considered lower bounds and underestimates. As age increased, observed TCR beta diversity per million T cells dropped in a roughly linear way, and a significant reduction was already evident by age around 41. Since profiling was done on bulk unsorted PBMCs, naive and antigen-experienced compartments could not be conclusively compared. Because the CMV infection status of the donors was unknown, age-related changes in expanded clonotypes may potentially have been confounded.

Systemically healthy Caucasian individuals from Russia, 35 to 50 in total and aged about 6 to 95 years, were included as donors. Each donor gave 8 to 10 milliliters of peripheral blood, drawn into EDTA-treated Vacutainer tubes. PBMCs were isolated by Ficoll-Paque density-gradient centrifugation, with at least 6.5 million obtained per sample. Trizol reagent was used to extract total RNA from PBMCs, with at least 6 micrograms per sample. Naive CD45RAhigh/CD27high T cell percentages were measured by flow cytometry on a PBMC aliquot from every donor. CDR3 length: 15 amino acids, cysteine to phenylalanine. Only the CDR3 portion is preserved as DNA: 45 bases, with reading frame beginning at the first base. In the germline V gene (reference sequence), CDR1 corresponds to MNHEY and CDR2 to SMNVEV. Between the V and J ends, shortened by 2 bases and 4 bases respectively, the junction contains 12 bases. The sample was also linked to a second study, of T cells of mothers and their children. That second publication adds: The donors were nine systemically healthy Caucasian individuals, made up of three mothers and their six children. cDNA synthesis consumed the entire amount of extracted RNA, loaded at around 1.5 ug RNA in each 15 ul reaction. In the second PCR, the M1S primer introduced both the sample barcodes and 2-4 random nucleotides. Each mother yielded over 9.5 million TCR beta CDR3 reads and each child about 3 million reads. Thymic selection similarly shapes TCR recombination output in related and unrelated pairs, with minor effect from inherited differences. Normalized repertoire overlap was always slightly but never significantly higher in related than unrelated mother-child pairs. Persistent microchimeric T cell clones were not detected, at a sensitivity of 85 to 100 clones per million clonotypes. In the study, deep NGS was used to compare the TCR beta repertoires of mothers and children, and features distinguishing related mother-child pairs from unrelated individuals were sought. Mothers averaged around 40 +/- 4 years of age and children averaged about 10 +/- 4 years. Libraries were sequenced on Illumina HiSeq 2000 with 100+100 nt paired-end reads after adapter ligation with NEBNext reagents. Mother and child libraries were prepared a month apart and sequenced in separate runs to prevent cross-contamination. Each donor had between about 500,000 and 2,300,000 distinct TCR beta clonotypes identified. Naive TCR beta clonotypes were estimated from low-frequency clonotypes matched to each donor's FACS-determined naive share, without sorting.

The sample taken for sequencing was blood. The sequence was obtained from a boy aged 2 to 10 in good health. The receptor chain draws on TRBV27 and TRBJ1-5; the D region possibly corresponds to TRBD1 (5 bases align). The CDR3 in this case is CASSLKGRLNQPQHF. The DNA sequence is given as TGTGCCAGCAGTTTAAAGGGGAGGTTGAATCAGCCCCAGCATTTT.